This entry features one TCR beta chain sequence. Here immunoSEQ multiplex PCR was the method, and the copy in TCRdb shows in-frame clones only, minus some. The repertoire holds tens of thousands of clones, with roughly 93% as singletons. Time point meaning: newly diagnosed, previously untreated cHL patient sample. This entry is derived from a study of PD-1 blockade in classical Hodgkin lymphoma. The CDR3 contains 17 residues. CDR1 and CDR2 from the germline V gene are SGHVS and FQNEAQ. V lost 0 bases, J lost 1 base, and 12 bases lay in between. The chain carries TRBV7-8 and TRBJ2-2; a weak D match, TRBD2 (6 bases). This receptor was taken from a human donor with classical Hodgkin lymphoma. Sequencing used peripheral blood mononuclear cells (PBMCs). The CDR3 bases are TGTGCCAGCAGCTTAGCGCTCGGGAGTAGGAACACCGGGGAGCTGTTTTTT. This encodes CASSLALGSRNTGELFF. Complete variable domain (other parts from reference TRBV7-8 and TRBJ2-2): GAGVSQSPRYKVAKRGQDVALRCDPISGHVSLFWYQQALGQGPEFLTYFQNEAQLDKSGLPSDRFFAERPEGSVSTLKIQRTQQEDSAVYLCASSLALGSRNTGELFFGEGSRLTVL.